This T cell receptor (beta chain) was captured by sequencing in a study of T-cell reconstitution after alpha-beta-depleted transplantation in children. This clonotype was picked up a small number of times. Looked up from germline, CDR1 is SGHTA and CDR2 is FQGNSA. The CDR3 is made up of 15 amino acids. Trimming took off 5 bases at V and 3 bases at J, with 15 bases between the two ends. Unique molecular identifiers were built into the TCRbeta library. TCRdb fed the PCR reads into MiXCR, producing one record per CDR3 protein. The sample includes around 480,000 distinct CDR3 sequences, 32% of them seen just once.

The source of this sequence is a human donor who donated a stem cell graft to a child with aplastic anemia. The sample consisted of PBMCs from the stem cell graft donor, taken from the stem cell graft. The chain joins TRBV7-2 to TRBJ2-3; D is perhaps TRBD1 (5 bases). CDR3 amino acids: CASSQGLRQTDTQYF. The DNA of the CDR3 is TGTGCCAGCAGCCAGGGTCTACGGCAGACAGATACGCAGTATTTT.